Listed below are T cell receptor beta chains from one sample, sequenced in a study of CD8+ T cells in alopecia areata. Some clones are missing from TCRdb's copy, which holds only in-frame ones; the method was immunoSEQ multiplex PCR. This table holds about 270,000 clones, 60% found once. The sequencing here drew on CD4+ T cells sorted from blood, taken at week 52, from a patient treated with tofacitinib. The source of these receptors is a human donor with alopecia areata. CDR3s include the opening cysteine and the closing phenylalanine or tryptophan.

>TRBV12-5
CASGLDLRESYGYTF
>TRBV30
CAWSGHMNTGELFF
>TRBV30
CAWSFGGLNTEAFF
>TRBV7-9
CASSSSERGPFSGNTIYF
>TRBV15
CATSPPAKETQYF
>TRBV29-1
CSVDTPGNIQYF
>TRBV29-1
CSGMGQGENYGYTF
>TRBV7-9
CASSSDSGANVLTF
>TRBV6-5
CAIHGGPGETQYF
>TRBV4-3
CASSQERGYSNQPQHF